This T cell receptor (beta chain) was documented in a study of breast tumors, draining lymph nodes, adjacent tissues. This clonotype has a single count. Antigen specificity is unknown. Sequence at one end of the junction differs from germline and may be a read error. TCRdb reprocessed the multiplex PCR reads with MiXCR, giving one entry per CDR3 protein. Of roughly 110,000 distinct CDR3 sequences in the sample, less than 40% were seen once. General study findings and limits: Findings are consistent with lymph node origin and intratumoral expansion of most tumor T cells.

Breast cancer patients provided tissue from their axillary draining lymph nodes. The CDR3 runs to 15 residues. Germline V CDR1 and CDR2: DFQATT, SNEGSKA (reference sequence). This receptor was obtained from a female donor with breast cancer. Some clones in this sample may be carry-over from other donors' samples. The sequenced material came from axillary lymph node tissue. The chain has TRBV20-1 and TRBJ2-7; TRBD1 might be the D (6 bases). The CDR3 sequence is CSARDWTAASYEQYF. CDR3 sequence (DNA): TGCAGTGCCAGAGATTGGACAGCTGCCTCCTACGAGCAGTACTTC.